The 28 T cell receptor beta chains below all came from one sample that was sequenced in a study of cytomegalovirus exposure and HLA in healthy donors. Use of 60 Vbeta and 13 Jbeta primers characterized the PCR. Libraries were prepared by immunoSEQ multiplex PCR; TCRdb keeps only in-frame clonotypes and omits some of them. This repertoire includes about 72,000 clones. Sequenced: PBMCs. These receptors all stem from a woman between 35 and 50 years old in good health and CMV-seropositive.

The chain carries TRBV14 and TRBJ2-7; D is uncertain. Trimming stripped 8 bases from V and 0 bases from J, with 11 bases between. Looked up from germline, CDR1 is SGHDN and CDR2 is FVKESK. This CDR3 region has 13 residues. The CDR3, as DNA: TGTGCCAGCGGTCGCGGAAACTCCTACGAGCAGTACTTC. Its translation: CASGRGNSYEQYF. Full variable domain (outside the CDR3, taken from reference TRBV14 and TRBJ2-7): EAGVTQFPSHSVIEKGQTVTLRCDPISGHDNLYWYRRVMGKEIKFLLHFVKESKQDESGMPNNRFLAERTGGTYSTLKVQPAELEDSGVYFCASGRGNSYEQYFGPGTRLTVT.

V is TRBV4-1 and J is TRBJ1-3, with D hard to call. The V end was cut by 2 bases, the J end by 1 base, with 18 bases between. Germline V gene sequence: CDR1 MGHRA, CDR2 YSYEKL. This CDR3 comprises 18 residues. CDR3 protein: CASSQTAGLLRSGNTIYF. The CDR3 bases are TGCGCCAGCAGCCAAACGGCAGGTTTACTTAGATCTGGAAACACCATATATTTT.

CDR3 protein: CASSPLTGPNQPQHF. The CDR3 nucleotides are TGTGCCAGCAGTCCCCTTACAGGACCCAATCAGCCCCAGCATTTT. The chain employs TRBV28 and TRBJ1-5, with D tentatively TRBD1 (5 bases). The CDR3 has 15 amino acids. Germline lookup yields CDR1 MDHEN and CDR2 SYDVKM. V shed 5 bases and J shed 3 bases, with 14 bases lying between them.

Comments on this clone: The same CDR3 is also encoded by other DNA sequences in this sample. The chain combines TRBV30 with TRBJ2-5; D remains ambiguous. The J call may be wrong; the DNA end is better matched by TRBJ2-7. The CDR3 is 12 amino acids. Germline V gives CDR1 GTSNPN, CDR2 SVGIG (reference sequence). In DNA, the CDR3 is TGTGCCTGGCGCGGTCCTCCAACCGAGCAGTACTTC. It is translated as CAWRGPPTEQYF.

Turning to this clone: The germline gene is not matched at one end of the junction; a read error may be the cause. V gene TRBV14 combines with J gene TRBJ2-5, with TRBD2 matching 15 bases. Germline V gene data show CDR1 as SGHDN and CDR2 as FVKESK. CDR3 size: 19 residues. CDR3 nucleotides: TGTGCCAGCAGACAAGTTAGGACTAGCGGGGGGGACTTACAAGAGACCCAGTACTTC. Its protein product is CASRQVRTSGGDLQETQYF.

CDR3 coding DNA: TGTGCCAGCAGCTTAGGGGGGGATGGCTATGGCTACACCTTC. This translates into CASSLGGDGYGYTF. The chain recombines TRBV7-9 with TRBJ1-2, with TRBD1 as a possible D gene (5 bases). Looked up from germline, CDR1 is SEHNR and CDR2 is FQNEAQ (reference sequence). V lost 1 base and J 4 bases, leaving 10 bases between the germline ends. The CDR3 covers 14 residues.

The chain combines TRBV6-1 with TRBJ2-7; possible D gene TRBD1, 6 bases. Germline loops: CDR1 MNHNS, CDR2 SASEGT. The CDR3 extends over 15 amino acids. Trimming took 2 bases from V and 4 from J, leaving 15 bases between them. This chain's CDR3 is CASSELVTGQYEQYF. CDR3 DNA sequence: TGTGCCAGCAGTGAACTGGTGACAGGCCAGTACGAGCAGTACTTC.

V is TRBV6-6 and J is TRBJ2-7; 8 nucleotides agree with TRBD1. Trimming took 7 bases from V and 2 from J; bases not matched to a gene: 10. The CDR3 has 15 residues. CDR1 and CDR2 from the germline V gene are MNHNY and SVGAGI (reference sequence). The CDR3 loop is CASTDPTGATYEQYF. In DNA, the CDR3 is TGTGCCAGCACCGACCCGACAGGGGCTACCTACGAGCAGTACTTC.

The genes are TRBV9 and TRBJ2-7; a weak D match, TRBD2 (6 bases). The germline CDR1 and CDR2 sequences are SGDLS and YYNGEE. V was clipped by 4 bases and J by 3 bases, with 20 bases between them. The CDR3 runs 16 residues. CDR3 sequence: CASSPHGDSGGYEQYF. In DNA, the CDR3 is TGTGCCAGCAGCCCCCACGGGGATAGCGGTGGCTACGAGCAGTACTTC.

The rearrangement links TRBV7-8 to TRBJ2-1, with 9 bases lining up with TRBD2. V lost 4 bases, J lost 4 bases, and 11 bases stayed unmatched. Germline CDR1 and CDR2: SGHVS and FQNEAQ. This CDR3 comprises 17 residues. In DNA form, the CDR3 reads TGTGCCAGCAGCTGGCCCCGGCGGGGGGGCGGGTACAATGAGCAGTTCTTC. It translates to CASSWPRRGGGYNEQFF.

The chain combines TRBV28 with TRBJ2-5; perhaps D is TRBD1 or TRBD2 (5 bases each). The better agreement between TRBJ2-7 and the DNA end casts doubt on the J call. Germline CDR1 MDHEN, CDR2 SYDVKM. This CDR3 has 11 residues. The CDR3 reads CASSLGGEQYF. CDR3 coding DNA: TGTGCCAGCAGTTTAGGGGGCGAGCAGTACTTC.

Regarding this clone: Sequence at one end of the junction differs from germline and may be a read error. The chain carries TRBV10-1 and TRBJ2-3, with a tentative D call TRBD2 (6 bases). The germline CDR1 and CDR2 sequences are WNHNN and SYGVQD (reference sequence). The CDR3 has 14 residues. The CDR3 DNA reads TGCGCCGGCAGTGAAGGCCCCGGGGGAGATACGCAGTATTTT. It is translated as CAGSEGPGGDTQYF.

The genes are TRBV5-1 and TRBJ2-3; TRBD2 might be the D (6 bases). This CDR3 is 16 amino acids long. V was trimmed by 2 bases and J by 4 bases, leaving 17 bases between them. Germline V gene sequence: CDR1 SGHRS, CDR2 YFSETQ. CDR3 nucleotide sequence: TGCGCCAGCAGCTTTGGGGGGTTAGGGGATGCAGATACGCAGTATTTT. As protein: CASSFGGLGDADTQYF.

The CDR3 DNA reads as TGTGCCAGCAGTGAATCGAGCGGGGGGGGATACAATGAGCAGTTCTTC. As protein: CASSESSGGGYNEQFF. The V and J genes are TRBV6-4 and TRBJ2-1; 10 bases line up with TRBD2. Trimming cost V 3 bases and J 4 bases; bases outside gene matches: 6. This CDR3 spans 16 amino acids. Looked up from germline, CDR1 is MRHNA and CDR2 is SNTAGT.

The chain links TRBV12-5 to TRBJ1-5, with D perhaps TRBD1 (6 bases). With 0 bases removed from V and 1 base from J, the gap between germline ends came to 10 bases. CDR1 is LGHNT, CDR2 FRNRAP, per germline. This CDR3 has 16 residues. The CDR3 loop reads CASGLVQGLSNQPQHF. In DNA form, the CDR3 reads TGTGCTAGTGGTTTGGTACAGGGCTTAAGCAATCAGCCCCAGCATTTT.

Here the CDR3 DNA reads TGTGCCAGCAGCCCATCCGGGAGGGGCACAGATACGCAGTATTTT. Translation: CASSPSGRGTDTQYF. This chain uses TRBV28 with TRBJ2-3, with 8 bases identical to TRBD2. V was clipped by 6 bases and J by 1 base; unmatched bases: 6. The CDR3 is 15 amino acids. Germline CDR1 is MDHEN and CDR2 is SYDVKM.

The chain has TRBV6-4 and TRBJ2-3; the match to TRBD2 covers 9 bases. CDR3 length equals 16 residues. Per germline, CDR1 MRHNA and CDR2 SNTAGT. The ends lost 0 bases at V and 6 bases at J; junction bases unmatched: 7. CDR3 residues: CASSDSAAGGQDTQYF. The DNA of the CDR3 is TGTGCCAGCAGTGACTCCGCTGCGGGGGGGCAGGATACGCAGTATTTT.

This rearrangement joins TRBV18 to TRBJ2-7, with D possibly matching TRBD2 (5 bases). From germline, CDR1 is KGHSH and CDR2 LQKENI. This CDR3 is 16 amino acids long. Deletions cut 6 bases from V and 2 bases from J, with 20 bases between. Here the CDR3 reads CASSLNMGVRAYEQYF. The DNA for the CDR3 is TGTGCCAGCTCGCTCAATATGGGAGTGAGGGCCTACGAGCAGTACTTC.

The chain links TRBV4-2 to TRBJ1-6; D gene ambiguous. V lost 5 bases and J lost 0, with 8 bases in between. CDR3 length: 15 amino acids. Per germline, CDR1 LGHNA and CDR2 YNFKEQ. CDR3 loop: CASSTDYSYNSPLHF. In DNA, the CDR3 is TGTGCCAGCAGCACCGACTACTCCTATAATTCACCCCTCCACTTT.

CDR3: CASRSSGTDTQYF. CDR3 bases: TGCGCCAGCAGGTCTAGCGGAACAGATACGCAGTATTTT. The rearrangement links TRBV5-1 to TRBJ2-3; the match to TRBD2 covers 7 bases. Germline V gives CDR1 SGHRS, CDR2 YFSETQ. J lost 3 bases, V lost 5 bases, and 3 bases had no gene match. The CDR3 spans 13 residues.

The chain employs TRBV19 and TRBJ1-2; perhaps TRBD1 as D (6 bases). V was cut by 4 bases and J by 0 bases, with 15 bases left in between. Germline V gene lookup returns CDR1 LNHDA and CDR2 SQIVND (reference sequence). This CDR3 has 16 amino acids. The DNA for the CDR3 is TGTGCCAGTAGTAGGGATAGGGGGACCTCTAACTATGGCTACACCTTC. Translation gives CASSRDRGTSNYGYTF.

V gene TRBV27 combines with J gene TRBJ2-6, with 9 bases matching TRBD2. Germline values: CDR1 MNHEY, CDR2 SMNVEV (reference sequence). The CDR3 runs 19 residues. The J segment lost 2 bases and the V segment lost 6 bases, leaving 14 bases of the junction unmatched. This CDR3 reads CASRFTYLAGRTGANVLTF. CDR3 coding DNA: TGTGCCAGCAGGTTCACCTACCTAGCGGGGAGGACTGGGGCCAACGTCCTGACTTTC. The full variable domain, its missing parts supplied by reference TRBV27 and TRBJ2-6, is EAQVTQNPRYLITVTGKKLTVTCSQNMNHEYMSWYRQDPGLGLRQIYYSMNVEVTDKGDVPEGYKVSRKEKRNFPLILESPSPNQTSLYFCASRFTYLAGRTGANVLTFGAGSRLTVL.

The rearrangement joins TRBV9 to TRBJ2-1; 8 positions agree with TRBD1. Trimming at V came to 4 bases and at J to 0 bases, leaving 12 bases not matched to a gene. Germline CDR1 reads SGDLS; CDR2 reads YYNGEE. The CDR3 length is 18 residues. CDR3 DNA sequence: TGTGCCAGCAGCTTACAGGGGGGCGGGCCGGGCTCCTACAATGAGCAGTTCTTC. It yields the protein CASSLQGGGPGSYNEQFF.

The chain couples TRBV19 to TRBJ1-1; D is unclear. The CDR3 contains 14 residues. Looked up from germline, CDR1 is LNHDA and CDR2 is SQIVND (reference sequence). V lost 4 bases and J 0 bases, leaving 9 bases between the germline ends. The CDR3 spells CASSTNPLNTEAFF. The CDR3 DNA reads as TGTGCCAGTAGTACTAACCCTCTGAACACTGAAGCTTTCTTT.

The gene calls are TRBV7-6 and TRBJ2-7; 7 positions agree with TRBD2. This CDR3 comprises 15 residues. CDR1 and CDR2 from the germline V gene are SGHVS and FNYEAQ. Trimming at V came to 3 bases and at J to 7 bases, leaving 12 bases not matched to a gene. The CDR3 DNA reads TGTGCCAGCAGCTTCGGCGGGGGATCGGGGAGTGAGCAGTACTTC. Amino acids: CASSFGGGSGSEQYF.

CDR3 sequence (DNA): TGTGCCAGCAGCTTGGAGACAGCAGACTACGAGCAGTACTTC. It codes for CASSLETADYEQYF. The chain joins TRBV5-4 to TRBJ2-7; the D gene is possibly TRBD1 (5 bases). This CDR3 contains 14 residues. CDR1 and CDR2 from the germline V gene are SGHNT and YYREEE (reference sequence). Between the trimmed V and J ends, which lost 0 bases and 3 bases, there was a span of 10 bases. The variable domain in full, with the rest retrieved from reference TRBV5-4 and TRBJ2-7, is ETGVTQSPTHLIKTRGQQVTLRCSSQSGHNTVSWYQQALGQGPQFIFQYYREEENGRGNFPPRFSGLQFPNYSSELNVNALELDDSALYLCASSLETADYEQYFGPGTRLTVT.

V and J are TRBV18 and TRBJ1-1; 7 positions agree with TRBD1. CDR3 length: 14 residues. The V gene end was trimmed by 4 bases and the J gene end by 1 base; junction bases not matched to a gene: 3. CDR1 and CDR2 from the germline V gene are KGHSH and LQKENI. This CDR3 is CASSRDSENTEAFF. The CDR3 nucleotides read TGTGCCAGCTCACGGGACAGCGAGAACACTGAAGCTTTCTTT.

V is TRBV10-1 and J is TRBJ2-7; no firm D call. CDR1 and CDR2 from the germline V gene are WNHNN and SYGVQD (reference sequence). This CDR3 region has 12 residues. The V end was cut by 3 bases, the J end by 0 bases, with 3 bases between. The CDR3 bases are TGCGCCAGCAGTGACAACTCCTACGAGCAGTACTTC. This translates into CASSDNSYEQYF.